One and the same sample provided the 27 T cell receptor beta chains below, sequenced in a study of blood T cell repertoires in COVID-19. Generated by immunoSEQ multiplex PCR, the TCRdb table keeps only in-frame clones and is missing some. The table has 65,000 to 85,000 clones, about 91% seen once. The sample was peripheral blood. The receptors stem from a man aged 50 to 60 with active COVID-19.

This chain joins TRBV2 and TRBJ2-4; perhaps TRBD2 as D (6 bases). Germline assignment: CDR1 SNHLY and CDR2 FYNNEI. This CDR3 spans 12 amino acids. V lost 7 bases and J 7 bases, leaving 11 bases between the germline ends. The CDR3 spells CASKGGANIQYF. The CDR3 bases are TGTGCCAGCAAAGGAGGGGCGAACATTCAGTACTTC. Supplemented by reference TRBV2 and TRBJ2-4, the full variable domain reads EPEVTQTPSHQVTQMGQEVILRCVPISNHLYFYWYRQILGQKVEFLVSFYNNEISEKSEIFDDQFSVERPDGSNFTLKIRSTKLEDSAMYFCASKGGANIQYFGAGTRLSVL.

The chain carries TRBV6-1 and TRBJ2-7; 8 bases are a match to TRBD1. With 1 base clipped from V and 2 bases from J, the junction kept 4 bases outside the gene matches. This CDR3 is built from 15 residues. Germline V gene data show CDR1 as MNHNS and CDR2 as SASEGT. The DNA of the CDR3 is TGTGCCAGCAGTGAAGGACAGGGGCGAACCTACGAGCAGTACTTC. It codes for CASSEGQGRTYEQYF.

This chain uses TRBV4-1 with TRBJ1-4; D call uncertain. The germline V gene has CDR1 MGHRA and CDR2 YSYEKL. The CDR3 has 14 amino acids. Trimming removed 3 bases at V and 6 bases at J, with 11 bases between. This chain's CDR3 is CASSHARGDEKLFF. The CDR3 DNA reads TGCGCCAGCAGCCACGCCCGCGGGGATGAAAAACTGTTTTTT.

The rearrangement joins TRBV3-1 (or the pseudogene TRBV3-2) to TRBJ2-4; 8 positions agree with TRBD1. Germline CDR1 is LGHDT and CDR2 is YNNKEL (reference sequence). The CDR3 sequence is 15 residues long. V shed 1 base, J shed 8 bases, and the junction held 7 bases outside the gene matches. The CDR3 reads CASSQVQDRAYIQYF. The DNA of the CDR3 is TGTGCCAGCAGCCAAGTCCAGGACAGGGCCTACATTCAGTACTTC.

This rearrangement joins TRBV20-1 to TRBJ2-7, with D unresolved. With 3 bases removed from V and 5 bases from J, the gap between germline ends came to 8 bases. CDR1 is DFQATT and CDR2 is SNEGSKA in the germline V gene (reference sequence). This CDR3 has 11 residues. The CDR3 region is CSASRVDEQYF. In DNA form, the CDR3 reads TGCAGTGCTAGTCGGGTGGACGAGCAGTACTTC.

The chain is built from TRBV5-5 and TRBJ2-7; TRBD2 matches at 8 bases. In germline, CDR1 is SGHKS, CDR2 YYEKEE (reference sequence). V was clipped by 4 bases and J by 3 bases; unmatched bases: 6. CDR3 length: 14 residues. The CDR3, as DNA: TGTGCCAGCAGCGTTAGCGGGGCGGGCTACGAGCAGTACTTC. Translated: CASSVSGAGYEQYF.

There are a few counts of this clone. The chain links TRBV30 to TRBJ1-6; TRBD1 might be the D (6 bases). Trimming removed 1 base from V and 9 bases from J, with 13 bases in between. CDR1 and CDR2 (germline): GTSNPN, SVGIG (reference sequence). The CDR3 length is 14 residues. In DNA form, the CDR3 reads TGTGCCTGGAGTGCTTTAACAGGGAGTTCACCCCTCCACTTT. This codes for CAWSALTGSSPLHF.

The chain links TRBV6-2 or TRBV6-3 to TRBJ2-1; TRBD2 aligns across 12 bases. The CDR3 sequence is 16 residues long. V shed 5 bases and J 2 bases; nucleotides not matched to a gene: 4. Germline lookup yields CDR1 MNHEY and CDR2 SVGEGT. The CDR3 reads CASSLGLAGTYNEQFF. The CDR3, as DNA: TGTGCCAGCAGTCTCGGACTAGCGGGGACCTACAATGAGCAGTTCTTC.

The CDR3 DNA is TGTGCCAGCTCATCACTAGCGGGGGGAAACACCGGGGAGCTGTTTTTT. This gives the protein CASSSLAGGNTGELFF. The chain uses TRBV18 and TRBJ2-2; TRBD2 aligns across 12 bases. Germline trimming cut 5 bases from V and 2 bases from J; bases unmatched to any gene: 3. The CDR3 consists of 16 residues. From germline, CDR1 is KGHSH and CDR2 LQKENI.

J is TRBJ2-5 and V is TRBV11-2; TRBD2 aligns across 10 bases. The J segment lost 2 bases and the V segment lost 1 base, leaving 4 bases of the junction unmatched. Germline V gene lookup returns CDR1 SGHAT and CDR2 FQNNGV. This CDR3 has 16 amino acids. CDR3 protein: CASSLALAGVQETQYF. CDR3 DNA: TGTGCCAGCAGCTTAGCCCTAGCGGGGGTACAAGAGACCCAGTACTTC.

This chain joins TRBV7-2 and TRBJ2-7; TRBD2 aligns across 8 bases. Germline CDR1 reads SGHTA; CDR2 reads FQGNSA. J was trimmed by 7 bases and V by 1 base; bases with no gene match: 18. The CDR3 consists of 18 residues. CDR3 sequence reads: CASSLVGAGAPSAKEQYF. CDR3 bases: TGTGCCAGCAGCTTAGTAGGAGCGGGGGCCCCCTCCGCCAAGGAGCAGTACTTC. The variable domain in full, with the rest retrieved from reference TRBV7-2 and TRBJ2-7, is GAGVSQSPSNKVTEKGKDVELRCDPISGHTALYWYRQSLGQGLEFLIYFQGNSAPDKSGLPSDRFSAERTGGSVSTLTIQRTQQEDSAVYLCASSLVGAGAPSAKEQYFGPGTRLTVT.

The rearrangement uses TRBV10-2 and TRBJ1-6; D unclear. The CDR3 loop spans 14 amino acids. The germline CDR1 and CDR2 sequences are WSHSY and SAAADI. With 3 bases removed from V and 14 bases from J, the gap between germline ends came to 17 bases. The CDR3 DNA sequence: TGCGCCAGCAGTGACCAACCGGGGTATTTTTCCCTCCACTTT. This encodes CASSDQPGYFSLHF.

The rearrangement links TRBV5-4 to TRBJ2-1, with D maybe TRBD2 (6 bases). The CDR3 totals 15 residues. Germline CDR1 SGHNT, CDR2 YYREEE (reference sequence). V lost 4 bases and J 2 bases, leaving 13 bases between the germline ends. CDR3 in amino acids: CASSESGDPYNEQFF. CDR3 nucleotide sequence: TGTGCCAGCAGCGAATCGGGGGACCCCTACAATGAGCAGTTCTTC.

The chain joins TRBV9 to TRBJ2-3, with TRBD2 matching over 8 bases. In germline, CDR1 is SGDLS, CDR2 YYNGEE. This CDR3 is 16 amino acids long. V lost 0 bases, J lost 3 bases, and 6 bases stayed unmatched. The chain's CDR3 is CASSVGAGAGTDTQYF. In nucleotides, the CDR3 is TGTGCCAGCAGCGTAGGAGCGGGGGCAGGGACAGATACGCAGTATTTT.

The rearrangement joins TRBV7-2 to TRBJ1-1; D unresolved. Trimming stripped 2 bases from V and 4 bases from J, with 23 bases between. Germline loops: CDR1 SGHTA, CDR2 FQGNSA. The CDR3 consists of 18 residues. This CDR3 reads CASSLSAGGFLRSTEAFF. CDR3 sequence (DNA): TGTGCCAGCAGCTTATCGGCAGGCGGGTTTCTTAGATCCACTGAAGCTTTCTTT.

The CDR3 DNA reads TGTGCCAGCAGCTTAGCGGCCGGACAGCTTAATGAAAAACTGTTTTTT. Its protein is CASSLAAGQLNEKLFF. The rearrangement joins TRBV7-2 to TRBJ1-4, with TRBD1 as a possible D gene (6 bases). This CDR3 region has 16 residues. V lost 0 bases to trimming and J lost 4 bases, with 12 bases between them. Germline CDR1 is SGHTA and CDR2 is FQGNSA.

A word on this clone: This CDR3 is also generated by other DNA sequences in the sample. The CDR3 DNA sequence: TGCGCCAGCAGCTTAACAGGGAACACTGAAGCTTTCTTT. This codes for CASSLTGNTEAFF. The gene calls are TRBV5-1 and TRBJ1-1; TRBD1 is a possible D gene (5 bases). V lost 2 bases to trimming and J lost 1 base, with 6 bases between them. The CDR3 is 13 residues long. Germline-derived CDR1 and CDR2 are SGHRS and YFSETQ.

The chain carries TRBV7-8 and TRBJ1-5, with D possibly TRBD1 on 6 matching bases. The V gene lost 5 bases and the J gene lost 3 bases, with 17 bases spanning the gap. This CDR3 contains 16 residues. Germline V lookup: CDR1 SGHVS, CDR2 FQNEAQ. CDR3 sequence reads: CASSGAGDVVNQPQHF. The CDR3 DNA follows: TGTGCCAGCAGCGGGGCAGGGGATGTCGTCAATCAGCCCCAGCATTTT.

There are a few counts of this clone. The CDR3 bases are TGTGCCAGCAGCTCCAGGTACCCTGAAGCTTTCTTT. Protein product: CASSSRYPEAFF. The chain joins TRBV7-2 to TRBJ1-1; D is unresolved. The germline V gene has CDR1 SGHTA and CDR2 FQGNSA. Trimming stripped 4 bases from V and 6 bases from J, with 9 bases between. There are 12 residues in the CDR3.

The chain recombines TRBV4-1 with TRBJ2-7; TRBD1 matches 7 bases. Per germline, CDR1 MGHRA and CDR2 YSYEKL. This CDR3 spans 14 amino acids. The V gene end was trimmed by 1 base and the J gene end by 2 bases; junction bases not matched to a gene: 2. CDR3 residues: CASSQGGQAYEQYF. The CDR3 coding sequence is TGCGCCAGCAGCCAAGGAGGACAGGCCTACGAGCAGTACTTC.

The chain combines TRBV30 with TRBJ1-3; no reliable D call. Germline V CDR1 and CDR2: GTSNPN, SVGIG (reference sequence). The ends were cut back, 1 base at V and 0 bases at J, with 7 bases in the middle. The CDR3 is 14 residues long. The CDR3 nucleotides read TGTGCCTGGAGTGGTGGGAGCTCTGGAAACACCATATATTTT. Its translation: CAWSGGSSGNTIYF.

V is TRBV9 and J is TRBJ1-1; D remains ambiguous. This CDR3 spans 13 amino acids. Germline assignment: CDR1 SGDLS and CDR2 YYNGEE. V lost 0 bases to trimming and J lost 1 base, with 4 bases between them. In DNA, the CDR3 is TGTGCCAGCAGCGTAGATCAGAACACTGAAGCTTTCTTT. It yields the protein CASSVDQNTEAFF.

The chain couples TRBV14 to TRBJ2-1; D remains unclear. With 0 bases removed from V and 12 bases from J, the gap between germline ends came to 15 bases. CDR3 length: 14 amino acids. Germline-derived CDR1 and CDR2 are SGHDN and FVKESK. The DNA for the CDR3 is TGTGCCAGCAGCCAAGATCTGATTATAGAGCGGCAGTTCTTC. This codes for CASSQDLIIERQFF.

The CDR3 here is CATAGTENTGELFF. The CDR3 nucleotides read TGTGCCACCGCCGGGACAGAGAACACCGGGGAGCTGTTTTTT. This sequence joins TRBV3-1 (or the pseudogene TRBV3-2) and TRBJ2-2; 7 nucleotides align to TRBD1. The CDR3 extends over 14 amino acids. The trim removed 10 bases at V and 1 base at J, leaving 6 bases unmatched. CDR1 LGHDT and CDR2 YNNKEL come from the germline V gene (reference sequence).

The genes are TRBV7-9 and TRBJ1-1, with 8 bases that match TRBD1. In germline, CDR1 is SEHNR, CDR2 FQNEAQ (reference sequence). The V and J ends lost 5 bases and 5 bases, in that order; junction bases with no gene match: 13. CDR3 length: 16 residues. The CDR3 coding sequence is TGTGCCAGCAGCCCAGGGGGCGGGGGTTTCTGGACTGAAGCTTTCTTT. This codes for CASSPGGGGFWTEAFF.

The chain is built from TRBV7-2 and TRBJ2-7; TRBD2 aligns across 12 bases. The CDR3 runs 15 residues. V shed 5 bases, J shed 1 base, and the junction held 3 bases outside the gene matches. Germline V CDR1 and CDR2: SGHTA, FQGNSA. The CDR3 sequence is CASSRTSGVSYEQYF. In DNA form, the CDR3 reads TGTGCCAGCAGCCGGACTAGCGGGGTGTCCTACGAGCAGTACTTC.

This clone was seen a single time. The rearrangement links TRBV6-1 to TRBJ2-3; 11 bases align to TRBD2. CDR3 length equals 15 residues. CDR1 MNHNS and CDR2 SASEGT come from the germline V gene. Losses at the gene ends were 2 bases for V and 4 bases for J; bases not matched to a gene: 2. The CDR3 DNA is TGTGCCAGCAGTGAATTTAGCGGGGGGGCAGATACGCAGTATTTT. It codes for CASSEFSGGADTQYF.